This T cell receptor beta chain is drawn from a study of blood T cell repertoires in COVID-19. Between the trimmed V and J ends, which lost 0 bases and 9 bases, there was a span of 17 bases. The CDR3 spans 16 residues. Looked up from germline, CDR1 is MGHRA and CDR2 is YSYEKL. Libraries were prepared by immunoSEQ multiplex PCR; TCRdb keeps only in-frame clonotypes and omits some of them. The sample records a few hundred thousand clones, more than 70% being singletons. This TCR was recovered from a woman aged 25 to 45 who had recovered from COVID-19. The sample comprised peripheral blood. This chain joins TRBV4-1 and TRBJ1-4; a possible D gene is TRBD1 (5 bases). The CDR3: CASSQDKDQGWKKLFF. The CDR3 nucleotides are TGCGCCAGCAGCCAAGATAAGGACCAGGGATGGAAAAAACTGTTTTTT.